A selection of T cell receptor beta chains follows, all from one sample in a study of cytomegalovirus exposure and HLA in healthy donors. Profiled with immunoSEQ multiplex PCR; TCRdb holds only in-frame clones, not every one. The sample lists a few hundred thousand clones, about nine tenths seen once, with 1.7% in the top ten. The specimen sequenced was PBMCs. These TCRs come from a girl aged 2 to 9 in good health and CMV-seronegative. CDR3s leave out the opening cysteine and the closing phenylalanine or tryptophan. A clone size is listed for some rows: how often the clone was seen (once, few, many), or a class if it is expanded.

abundance	v_gene	j_gene	CDR3aa
-	TRBV18	TRBJ1-1	ASSTLTGEGTEAF
few	TRBV19	TRBJ2-3	ASSLGQGGLDTQY
once	TRBV6-5	TRBJ2-5	ASQNSGTGGETQY
-	TRBV5-1	TRBJ2-3	ASRTSGGVTDTQY
-	TRBV7-9	TRBJ2-1	ASSLVASGRGNEQF
-	TRBV4-2	TRBJ2-7	ASSQVSGTSGRAYEQY
-	TRBV19	TRBJ1-1	ATRTGGFEAF
-	TRBV10-3	TRBJ1-5	AISDYRGDQPQH
-	TRBV7-7	TRBJ2-7	ASSIRQGGGEQY
-	TRBV29-1	TRBJ2-1	SVGPEGYNEQF
-	TRBV19	TRBJ2-7	ASTLGIAGPYEQY
-	TRBV5-6	TRBJ1-4	ASSFGRGYEKLF
-	TRBV10-3	TRBJ1-1	AINGRNTEAF
-	TRBV27	TRBJ2-4	ASPKGDRAPIAKNIQY
-	TRBV6-5	TRBJ1-2	ASRTGGADGYT
-	TRBV5-1	TRBJ2-1	ASSLGLLSGGEQF
-	TRBV6-5	TRBJ2-5	ASRKGLAVETQY
-	TRBV7-9	TRBJ2-6	ASSPSLVGRSGANVLT
-	TRBV7-7	TRBJ1-1	ASSLLTGDTEAF
once	TRBV5-4	TRBJ2-5	ASSFPSGGAEETQY
-	TRBV5-6	TRBJ1-2	ASSDTGVGYGYT
-	TRBV19	TRBJ1-3	AGASGNTIY
-	TRBV19	TRBJ2-7	ASSPGQDYEQY
-	TRBV20-1	TRBJ2-3	SAAATDTQY
once	TRBV5-1	TRBJ2-7	ASSRTSGVYEQY
-	TRBV2	TRBJ1-2	ASSEEGGSFEGYT
-	TRBV2	TRBJ1-1	ASSEAGRRAYTEAF
-	TRBV7-3	TRBJ1-2	ASSPGQGVGYGYT
once	TRBV5-1	TRBJ2-5	ASSSLGGDQETQY